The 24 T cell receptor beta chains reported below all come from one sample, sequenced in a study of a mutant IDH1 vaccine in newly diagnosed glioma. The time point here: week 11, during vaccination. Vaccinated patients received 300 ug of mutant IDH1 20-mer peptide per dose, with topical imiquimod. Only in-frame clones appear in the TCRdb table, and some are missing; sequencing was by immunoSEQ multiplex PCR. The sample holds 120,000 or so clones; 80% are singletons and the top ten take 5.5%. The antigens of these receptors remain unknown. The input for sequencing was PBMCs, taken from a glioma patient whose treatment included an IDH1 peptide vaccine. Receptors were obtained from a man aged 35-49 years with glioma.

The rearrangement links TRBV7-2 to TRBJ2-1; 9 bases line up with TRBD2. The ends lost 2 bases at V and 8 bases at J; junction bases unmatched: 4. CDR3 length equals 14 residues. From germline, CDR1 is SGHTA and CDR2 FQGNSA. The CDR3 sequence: CASSLSSGSHEQFF. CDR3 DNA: TGTGCCAGCAGCTTAAGTAGCGGGAGTCATGAGCAGTTCTTC.

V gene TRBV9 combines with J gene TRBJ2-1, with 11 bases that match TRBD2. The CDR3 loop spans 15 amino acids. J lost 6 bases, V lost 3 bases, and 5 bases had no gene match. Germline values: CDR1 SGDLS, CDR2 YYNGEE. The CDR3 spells CASSAVAGGTNEQFF. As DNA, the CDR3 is TGTGCCAGCAGCGCTGTAGCGGGGGGGACCAATGAGCAGTTCTTC.

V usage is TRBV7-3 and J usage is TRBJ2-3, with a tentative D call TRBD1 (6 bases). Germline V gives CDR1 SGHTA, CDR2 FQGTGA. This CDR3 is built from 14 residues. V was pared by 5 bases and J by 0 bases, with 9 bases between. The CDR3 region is CASSPGVSTDTQYF. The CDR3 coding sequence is TGTGCCAGCAGCCCAGGGGTTAGCACAGATACGCAGTATTTT.

The CDR3 spells CASSLGQLRPAYEQYF. The CDR3 DNA reads TGTGCCAGCAGCTTGGGGCAGTTGAGACCCGCCTACGAGCAGTACTTC. This chain links TRBV5-6 with TRBJ2-7; D ambiguous. The V gene's germline CDR1 is SGHDT and CDR2 YYEEEE. V gave up 0 bases and J gave up 2 bases, with 15 bases separating them. The CDR3 is 16 residues long. Looking up the rest from reference TRBV5-6 and TRBJ2-7 gives the full variable domain: DAGVTQSPTHLIKTRGQQVTLRCSPKSGHDTVSWYQQALGQGPQFIFQYYEEEERQRGNFPDRFSGHQFPNYSSELNVNALLLGDSALYLCASSLGQLRPAYEQYFGPGTRLTVT.

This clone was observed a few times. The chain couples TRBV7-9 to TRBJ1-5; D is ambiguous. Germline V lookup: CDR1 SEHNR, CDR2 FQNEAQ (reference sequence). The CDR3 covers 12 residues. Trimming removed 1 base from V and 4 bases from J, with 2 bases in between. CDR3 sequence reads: CASSLENQPQHF. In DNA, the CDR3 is TGTGCCAGCAGCTTAGAGAATCAGCCCCAGCATTTT.

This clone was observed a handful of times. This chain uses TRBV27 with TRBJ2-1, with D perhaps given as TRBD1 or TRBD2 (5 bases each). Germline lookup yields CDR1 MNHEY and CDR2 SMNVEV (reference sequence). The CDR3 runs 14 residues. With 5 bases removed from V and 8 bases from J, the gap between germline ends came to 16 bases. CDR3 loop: CASSAGTPWDEQFF. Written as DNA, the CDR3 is TGTGCCAGCAGTGCCGGGACCCCGTGGGATGAGCAGTTCTTC.

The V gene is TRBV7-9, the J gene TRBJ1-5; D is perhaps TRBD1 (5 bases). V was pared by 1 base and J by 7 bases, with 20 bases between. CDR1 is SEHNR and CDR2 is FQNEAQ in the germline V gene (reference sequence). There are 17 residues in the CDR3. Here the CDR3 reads CASSLGQGDFSGQPQHF. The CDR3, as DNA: TGTGCCAGCAGCTTAGGTCAGGGTGATTTTTCTGGCCAGCCCCAGCATTTT.

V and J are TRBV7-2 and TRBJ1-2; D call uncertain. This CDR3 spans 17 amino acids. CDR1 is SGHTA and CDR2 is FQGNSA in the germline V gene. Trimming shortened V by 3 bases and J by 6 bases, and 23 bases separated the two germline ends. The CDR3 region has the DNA TGTGCCAGCAGCTTTACGCCACTGACAACCTCTCGAAATGGCTACACCTTC. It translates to CASSFTPLTTSRNGYTF.

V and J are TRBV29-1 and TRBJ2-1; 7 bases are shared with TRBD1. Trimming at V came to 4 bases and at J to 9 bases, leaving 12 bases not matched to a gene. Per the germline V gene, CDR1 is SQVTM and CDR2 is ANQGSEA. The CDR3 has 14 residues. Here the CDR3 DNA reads TGCAGCGTTGTTCTGATGACAGGGAGAGGTGAGCAGTTCTTC. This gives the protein CSVVLMTGRGEQFF.

CDR3 coding DNA: TGTGCCAGCAGCCAAGTTGGACTAGCGGGGGGGAGGGGCACAGATACGCAGTATTTT. Residues: CASSQVGLAGGRGTDTQYF. The genes are TRBV4-2 and TRBJ2-3, with 15 positions matching TRBD2. Germline V CDR1 and CDR2: LGHNA, YNFKEQ. V lost 1 base, J lost 1 base, and 6 bases stayed unmatched. The CDR3 is made up of 19 amino acids.

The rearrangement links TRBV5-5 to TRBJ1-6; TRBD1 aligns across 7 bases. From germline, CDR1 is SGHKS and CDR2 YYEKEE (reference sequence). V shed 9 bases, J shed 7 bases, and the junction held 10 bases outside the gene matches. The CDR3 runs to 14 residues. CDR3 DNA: TGTGCCACCAAGACACAGGGGTACAATTCACCCCTCCACTTT. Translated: CATKTQGYNSPLHF.

The CDR3 here is CSGSTTPTGLGGEQYF. In nucleotides, the CDR3 is TGCAGCGGTAGCACGACCCCGACAGGGTTGGGCGGCGAGCAGTACTTC. V is TRBV29-1 and J is TRBJ2-5, with TRBD1 identical over 7 bases. The DNA end favors TRBJ2-7, so the J call may be wrong. Germline V gene data show CDR1 as SQVTM and CDR2 as ANQGSEA. The CDR3 consists of 16 residues.

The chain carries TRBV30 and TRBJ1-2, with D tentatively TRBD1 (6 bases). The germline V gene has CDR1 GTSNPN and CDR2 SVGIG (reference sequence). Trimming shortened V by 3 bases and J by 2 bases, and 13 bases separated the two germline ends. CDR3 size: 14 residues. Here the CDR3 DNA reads TGTGCCTGGAGGGGGGCAGGGGTAAACTATGGCTACACCTTC. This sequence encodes CAWRGAGVNYGYTF.

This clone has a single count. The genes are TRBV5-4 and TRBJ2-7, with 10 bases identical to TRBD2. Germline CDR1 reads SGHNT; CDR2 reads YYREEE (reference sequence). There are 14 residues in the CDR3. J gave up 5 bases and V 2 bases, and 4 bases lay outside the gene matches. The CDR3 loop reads CASSLAGGPDEQYF. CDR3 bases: TGTGCCAGCAGCTTAGCGGGAGGGCCGGACGAGCAGTACTTC. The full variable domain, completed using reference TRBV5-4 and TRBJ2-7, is ETGVTQSPTHLIKTRGQQVTLRCSSQSGHNTVSWYQQALGQGPQFIFQYYREEENGRGNFPPRFSGLQFPNYSSELNVNALELDDSALYLCASSLAGGPDEQYFGPGTRLTVT.

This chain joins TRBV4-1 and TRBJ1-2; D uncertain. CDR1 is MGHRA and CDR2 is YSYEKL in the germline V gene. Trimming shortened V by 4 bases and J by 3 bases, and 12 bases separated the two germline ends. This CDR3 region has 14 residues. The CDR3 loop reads CASSLSTLDYGYTF. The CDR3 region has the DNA TGCGCCAGCAGCCTTTCAACGCTGGACTATGGCTACACCTTC.

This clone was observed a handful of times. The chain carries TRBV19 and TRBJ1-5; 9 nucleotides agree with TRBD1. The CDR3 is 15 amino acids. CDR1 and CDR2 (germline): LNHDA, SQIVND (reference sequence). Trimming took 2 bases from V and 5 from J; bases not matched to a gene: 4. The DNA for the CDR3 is TGTGCCAGTAGTATATCGACAGGGGGACATCAGCCCCAGCATTTT. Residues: CASSISTGGHQPQHF. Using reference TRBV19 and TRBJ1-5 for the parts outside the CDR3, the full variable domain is DGGITQSPKYLFRKEGQNVTLSCEQNLNHDAMYWYRQDPGQGLRLIYYSQIVNDFQKGDIAEGYSVSREKKESFPLTVTSAQKNPTAFYLCASSISTGGHQPQHFGDGTRLSIL.

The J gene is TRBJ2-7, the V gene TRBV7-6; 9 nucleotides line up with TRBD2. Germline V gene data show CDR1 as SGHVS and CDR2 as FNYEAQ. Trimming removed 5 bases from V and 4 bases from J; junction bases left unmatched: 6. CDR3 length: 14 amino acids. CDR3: CASSALAGEYEQYF. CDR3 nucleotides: TGTGCCAGCAGCGCGTTAGCGGGGGAATACGAGCAGTACTTC.

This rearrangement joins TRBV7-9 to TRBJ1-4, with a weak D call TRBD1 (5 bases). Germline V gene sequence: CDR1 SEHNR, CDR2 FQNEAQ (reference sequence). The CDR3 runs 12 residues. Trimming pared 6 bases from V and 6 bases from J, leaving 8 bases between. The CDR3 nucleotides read TGTGCCAGCAGGTCCAGGGATGAAAAACTGTTTTTT. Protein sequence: CASRSRDEKLFF.

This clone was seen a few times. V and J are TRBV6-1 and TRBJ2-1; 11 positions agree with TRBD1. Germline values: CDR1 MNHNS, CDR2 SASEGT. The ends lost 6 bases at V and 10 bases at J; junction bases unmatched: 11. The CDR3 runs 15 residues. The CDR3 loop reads CASRAGTGGLGEQFF. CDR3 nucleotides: TGTGCCAGCAGAGCCGGGACAGGGGGGTTAGGGGAGCAGTTCTTC.

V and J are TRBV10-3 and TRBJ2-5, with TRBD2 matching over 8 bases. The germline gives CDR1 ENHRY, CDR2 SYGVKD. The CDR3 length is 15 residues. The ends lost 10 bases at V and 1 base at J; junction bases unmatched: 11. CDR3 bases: TGTGCCACCCAAGATAGTAGCGGGGTCCAAGAGACCCAGTACTTC. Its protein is CATQDSSGVQETQYF.

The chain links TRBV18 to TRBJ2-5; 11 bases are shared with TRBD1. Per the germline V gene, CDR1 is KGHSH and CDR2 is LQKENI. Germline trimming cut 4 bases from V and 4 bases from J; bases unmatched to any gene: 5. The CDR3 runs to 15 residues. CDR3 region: CASSQSGTGGETQYF. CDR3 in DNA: TGTGCCAGCTCACAATCCGGGACAGGGGGAGAGACCCAGTACTTC. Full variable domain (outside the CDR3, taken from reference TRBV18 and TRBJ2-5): NAGVMQNPRHLVRRRGQEARLRCSPMKGHSHVYWYRQLPEEGLKFMVYLQKENIIDESGMPKERFSAEFPKEGPSILRIQQVVRGDSAAYFCASSQSGTGGETQYFGPGTRLLVL.

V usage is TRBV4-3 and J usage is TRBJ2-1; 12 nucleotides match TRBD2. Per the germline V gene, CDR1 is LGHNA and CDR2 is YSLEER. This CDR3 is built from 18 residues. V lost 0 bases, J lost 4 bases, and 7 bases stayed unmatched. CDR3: CASSQDRLAGGLYNEQFF. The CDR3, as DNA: TGCGCCAGCAGCCAAGACCGCCTAGCGGGGGGGCTATACAATGAGCAGTTCTTC.

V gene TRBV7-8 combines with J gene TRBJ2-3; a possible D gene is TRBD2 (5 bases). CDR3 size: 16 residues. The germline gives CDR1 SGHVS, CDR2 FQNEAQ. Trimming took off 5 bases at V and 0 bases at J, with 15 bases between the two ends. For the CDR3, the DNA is TGTGCCAGCAGCACTCGGACTCGCTCAAGCACAGATACGCAGTATTTT. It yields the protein CASSTRTRSSTDTQYF.

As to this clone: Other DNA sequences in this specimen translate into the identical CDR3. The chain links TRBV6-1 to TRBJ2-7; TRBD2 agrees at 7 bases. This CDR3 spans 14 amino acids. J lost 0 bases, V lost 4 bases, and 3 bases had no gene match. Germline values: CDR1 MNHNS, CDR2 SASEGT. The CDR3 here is CASSGRGSSYEQYF. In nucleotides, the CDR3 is TGTGCCAGCAGTGGGCGGGGGAGCTCCTACGAGCAGTACTTC.